The 23 T cell receptor beta chains below all came from one sample that was sequenced in a study of shared clonotypes between healthy human individuals (dated by TCRdb to 2018 to 2020). The protocol used for the library was the immunoSEQ multiplex PCR assay. Drawn from immuneACCESS, this table holds only the in-frame rearrangements with V and J called that TCRdb kept. Clones are partly lost; checked studies trace under half to an unresolved V gene and leave the rest unexplained. This sample comprises about a million clones, roughly 80% of them detected only once. 0.7% to 0.95% of the sample goes to the ten largest clones. The sample was memory CD4+ T cells from PBMCs. The sample's cell subset or site label, decoded: CD45RA-negative fraction. The source of these receptors is a young man in good health. Some clones in this sample may be carry-over from other donors' samples.

V and J are TRBV7-9 and TRBJ2-3, with no clear D. The germline CDR1 and CDR2 sequences are SEHNR and FQNEAQ (reference sequence). V was trimmed by 4 bases and J by 4 bases, leaving 6 bases between them. The CDR3 is made up of 12 amino acids. The CDR3 reads CASSSLSDTQYF. The DNA for the CDR3 is TGTGCCAGCAGCTCGTTATCAGATACGCAGTATTTT.

The rearrangement joins TRBV18 to TRBJ1-1, with TRBD1 as a possible D gene (5 bases). The germline V and J ends were trimmed by 9 bases and 1 base, with 12 bases remaining between them. Germline loops: CDR1 KGHSH, CDR2 LQKENI. This CDR3 has 13 residues. The CDR3 DNA reads TGTGCCAGTACAGGAGACCCGAACACTGAAGCTTTCTTT. Protein: CASTGDPNTEAFF. Combining the CDR3 with reference TRBV18 and TRBJ1-1 gives the whole variable domain NAGVMQNPRHLVRRRGQEARLRCSPMKGHSHVYWYRQLPEEGLKFMVYLQKENIIDESGMPKERFSAEFPKEGPSILRIQQVVRGDSAAYFCASTGDPNTEAFFGQGTRLTVV.

This chain uses TRBV15 with TRBJ2-1, with 10 nucleotides matching TRBD2. Germline V gene lookup returns CDR1 LNHNV and CDR2 YYDKDF (reference sequence). Unmatched junction bases numbered 5, after V lost 1 base and J lost 5 bases. This CDR3 has 16 amino acids. The CDR3 here is CATSRGELAGHNEQFF. CDR3 sequence (DNA): TGTGCCACCAGCAGAGGTGAACTAGCGGGGCACAATGAGCAGTTCTTC.

The chain carries TRBV5-5 and TRBJ1-4; D unclear. Trimming left V 2 bases short and J 0 bases short, with 11 bases between. The V gene's germline CDR1 is SGHKS and CDR2 YYEKEE (reference sequence). This CDR3 is 16 amino acids long. The CDR3 bases are TGTGCCAGCAGCTTATCTGACTATGCAACTAATGAAAAACTGTTTTTT. It translates to CASSLSDYATNEKLFF.

The table lists this clone with a few counts. The chain carries TRBV4-3 and TRBJ2-2, with a weak D call TRBD2 (6 bases). Looked up from germline, CDR1 is LGHNA and CDR2 is YSLEER. The V and J ends lost 0 bases and 0 bases respectively, with 14 bases between them. The CDR3 consists of 18 residues. The CDR3 region is CASSQERAGWTNTGELFF. CDR3 DNA: TGCGCCAGCAGCCAAGAGAGGGCGGGGTGGACGAACACCGGGGAGCTGTTTTTT.

The chain couples TRBV2 to TRBJ2-3; TRBD2 aligns across 9 bases. V shed 4 bases and J 6 bases; nucleotides not matched to a gene: 8. Germline V gives CDR1 SNHLY, CDR2 FYNNEI. The CDR3 sequence is 15 residues long. CDR3 DNA sequence: TGTGCCAGCAGTGCTAGCGGGGTAGGGTTTGATACGCAGTATTTT. Translating gives CASSASGVGFDTQYF.

J is TRBJ2-1 and V is TRBV27; D not resolved. The V gene lost 6 bases and the J gene lost 8 bases, with 20 bases spanning the gap. Germline CDR1 MNHEY, CDR2 SMNVEV (reference sequence). The CDR3 spans 15 residues. CDR3 coding DNA: TGTGCCAGCAGGGTCAGATCCCACGTGTCGGATGAGCAGTTCTTC. This encodes CASRVRSHVSDEQFF.

V is TRBV7-2 and J is TRBJ2-7, with D unresolved. This CDR3 is 15 amino acids long. Germline V gives CDR1 SGHTA, CDR2 FQGNSA. V lost 1 base and J lost 2, with 12 bases in between. For the CDR3, the DNA is TGTGCCAGCAGCTTAGGCAGAGACCTGACCTACGAGCAGTACTTC. Amino acids: CASSLGRDLTYEQYF.

This sequence joins TRBV7-2 and TRBJ1-1; no reliable D call. This CDR3 is built from 13 residues. The germline V gene encodes CDR1 SGHTA and CDR2 FQGNSA. V shed 6 bases and J shed 5 bases, with 13 bases lying between them. The CDR3 spells CASSPGGGTEAFF. The CDR3 bases are TGTGCCAGCAGTCCCGGCGGAGGTACTGAAGCTTTCTTT. The full variable domain, completed using reference TRBV7-2 and TRBJ1-1, is GAGVSQSPSNKVTEKGKDVELRCDPISGHTALYWYRQSLGQGLEFLIYFQGNSAPDKSGLPSDRFSAERTGGSVSTLTIQRTQQEDSAVYLCASSPGGGTEAFFGQGTRLTVV.

V and J are TRBV6-4 and TRBJ2-4; 8 nucleotides align to TRBD1. Losses at the gene ends were 4 bases for V and 3 bases for J; bases not matched to a gene: 20. Germline lookup yields CDR1 MRHNA and CDR2 SNTAGT. CDR3 length equals 20 residues. CDR3 loop: CASSGPPDSRTGPVKNIQYF. CDR3 coding DNA: TGTGCCAGCAGTGGCCCCCCCGATAGTAGGACAGGGCCAGTCAAAAACATTCAGTACTTC.

Remarks on this clone: A far larger clone lies a single base away; this is likely a read error. At the DNA level, this CDR3 is encoded by other sequences in the same sample as well. The rearrangement links TRBV11-2 to TRBJ1-5, with D unclear. Germline V CDR1 and CDR2: SGHAT, FQNNGV. V shed 6 bases and J shed 5 bases, with 11 bases lying between them. This CDR3 is 13 amino acids long. The CDR3 sequence is CASSPDGDQPQHF. The DNA for the CDR3 is TGTGCCAGCAGTCCTGACGGTGATCAGCCCCAGCATTTT. Looking up the rest from reference TRBV11-2 and TRBJ1-5 gives the full variable domain: EAGVAQSPRYKIIEKRQSVAFWCNPISGHATLYWYQQILGQGPKLLIQFQNNGVVDDSQLPKDRFSAERLKGVDSTLKIQPAKLEDSAVYLCASSPDGDQPQHFGDGTRLSIL.

This clone was seen a single time. This rearrangement joins TRBV18 to TRBJ2-7; the match to TRBD2 covers 10 bases. Germline values: CDR1 KGHSH, CDR2 LQKENI. J lost 3 bases, V lost 3 bases, and 8 bases had no gene match. The CDR3 spans 16 residues. CDR3: CASSPGSGRAFYEQYF. The CDR3 region has the DNA TGTGCCAGCTCACCGGGGAGCGGGAGGGCCTTCTACGAGCAGTACTTC.

Comment on this clone: In the same sample, other DNA sequences code for this CDR3. The genes are TRBV5-4 and TRBJ1-1; D call uncertain. V lost 1 base, J lost 8 bases, and 6 bases lay in between. The CDR3 has 11 residues. CDR1 is SGHNT, CDR2 YYREEE, per germline (reference sequence). The DNA of the CDR3 is TGTGCCAGCAGCTTGCAAGGAGAAGCTTTCTTT. It translates to CASSLQGEAFF.

V and J are TRBV2 and TRBJ1-3; TRBD1 agrees at 8 bases. V lost 5 bases to trimming and J lost 9 bases; unmatched junction nucleotides: 6. Germline assignment: CDR1 SNHLY and CDR2 FYNNEI. CDR3 size: 13 residues. The DNA for the CDR3 is TGTGCCAGCAGTCCTGGGACAGGTACCACCATATATTTT. Encoded protein: CASSPGTGTTIYF.

On this clone: The sample carries other DNA sequences with the same CDR3. This chain uses TRBV5-1 with TRBJ2-3; 7 nucleotides align to TRBD2. The CDR3 length is 15 residues. J gave up 5 bases and V 0 bases, and 6 bases lay outside the gene matches. Germline V CDR1 and CDR2: SGHRS, YFSETQ. CDR3 protein: CASSLGASGRDTQYF. For the CDR3, the DNA is TGCGCCAGCAGCTTGGGGGCTAGCGGTCGAGATACGCAGTATTTT.

Worth noting for this clone: Other DNA sequences in the sample encode the same CDR3. The genes are TRBV5-1 and TRBJ2-5, with D perhaps TRBD2 (6 bases). The CDR3 is 13 residues long. From germline, CDR1 is SGHRS and CDR2 YFSETQ. V lost 0 bases, J lost 5 bases, and 8 bases lay in between. In DNA, the CDR3 is TGCGCCAGCAGCTTGGCTGGGAGGGAGACCCAGTACTTC. Translating it yields CASSLAGRETQYF. The full variable domain, with the rest looked up from reference TRBV5-1 and TRBJ2-5, is KAGVTQTPRYLIKTRGQQVTLSCSPISGHRSVSWYQQTPGQGLQFLFEYFSETQRNKGNFPGRFSGRQFSNSRSEMNVSTLELGDSALYLCASSLAGRETQYFGPGTRLLVL.

V gene TRBV28 combines with J gene TRBJ2-7; 7 nucleotides agree with TRBD1. The ends lost 5 bases at V and 4 bases at J; junction bases unmatched: 2. Germline V gives CDR1 MDHEN, CDR2 SYDVKM. The CDR3 consists of 12 residues. The CDR3 here is CASSTGVYEQYF. The CDR3 nucleotides are TGTGCCAGCAGTACAGGGGTATACGAGCAGTACTTC.

The chain carries TRBV6-1 and TRBJ2-5; D perhaps matches TRBD2 (5 bases). Germline V gene lookup returns CDR1 MNHNS and CDR2 SASEGT. The CDR3 has 15 residues. The V and J ends lost 2 bases and 1 base respectively, with 11 bases between them. CDR3 region: CASSETRASQETQYF. Written as DNA, the CDR3 is TGTGCCAGCAGTGAAACTAGGGCTTCCCAAGAGACCCAGTACTTC.

This clone was counted once. This chain connects TRBV29-1 to TRBJ1-3; D possibly corresponds to TRBD1 (5 bases). Deletions cut 5 bases from V and 4 bases from J, with 6 bases between. The CDR3 covers 11 residues. Germline CDR1 is SQVTM and CDR2 is ANQGSEA. CDR3 protein: CSVNRGNTIYF. The CDR3 coding sequence is TGCAGCGTTAACAGGGGAAACACCATATATTTT.

Notes on this clone: The sample contains more than one DNA sequence encoding this CDR3. V gene TRBV7-2 combines with J gene TRBJ2-7, with 11 bases aligning to TRBD1. Germline V CDR1 and CDR2: SGHTA, FQGNSA. This CDR3 is built from 15 residues. After removal of 0 bases from V and 3 bases from J, the junction contained 1 base not matched to a gene. The CDR3 loop is CASSLAGTGGYEQYF. The CDR3, as DNA: TGTGCCAGCAGCTTAGCTGGGACAGGGGGCTACGAGCAGTACTTC.

The chain combines TRBV5-1 with TRBJ2-1; possibly TRBD1 for D (6 bases). The germline V and J ends were trimmed by 3 bases and 4 bases, with 20 bases remaining between them. The length of the CDR3 is 17 residues. Germline lookup yields CDR1 SGHRS and CDR2 YFSETQ. The CDR3 DNA sequence: TGCGCCAGCAGCTACGGACAGAATCTACAAGCGTACAATGAGCAGTTCTTC. Translation gives CASSYGQNLQAYNEQFF.

This clone has only one observation. Possible read error: a much larger clone is one base away. Other nucleotide sequences in the sample specify the same CDR3. CDR3 sequence reads: CAWNLAGAEETQYF. The CDR3 DNA reads as TGTGCCTGGAATCTAGCGGGAGCAGAGGAGACTCAGTACTTC. The rearrangement uses TRBV30 and TRBJ2-5; 10 bases are shared with TRBD2. CDR3 length: 14 amino acids. CDR1 is GTSNPN, CDR2 SVGIG, per germline (reference sequence).

The V and J genes are TRBV5-1 and TRBJ2-3, with D unclear. This CDR3 has 15 residues. In germline, CDR1 is SGHRS, CDR2 YFSETQ. With 4 bases removed from V and 4 bases from J, the gap between germline ends came to 16 bases. The CDR3 loop is CASSNPSSEPDTQYF. CDR3 nucleotide sequence: TGCGCCAGCAGCAACCCGAGCAGCGAGCCAGATACGCAGTATTTT.